The source of this TCR beta chain is a study of shared clonotypes between healthy human individuals (dated by TCRdb to 2019 to 2021). Regarding the study in general: A few men and a couple of women, aged 18 to 49 years, made up the cohort. Blood TCR repertoires of five healthy adults were deeply sequenced to estimate repertoire size and the extent of clonotype sharing between individuals. Different laboratories and diverse techniques were used to prepare libraries and sequence TCR repertoires, to increase sequencing depth and limit assay-specific biases. Between about 0.85 and 9.5 billion PBMCs per donor were obtained by leukapheresis. Overall study results and their limits: Pairwise subsampling led to the expectation that sequencing depth would affect the degree of clonotype sharing among donors. The genetic and exposure-history diversity represented was limited by the small number of donors. Sampling was restricted to blood, and TCR repertoires in tissue are likely to differ from TCR repertoires in blood.

Using the deep immunoSEQ assay, multiplex PCR amplified TCR CDR3 regions from genomic DNA. Extracted genomic DNA from each cell subset was spread evenly across all wells of several immunoSEQ 96-well plates, with each plate serving as a replicate. Each replicate PCR for unsorted PBMC received roughly 0.3 ug genomic DNA, equal to tens of thousands of T cell genomes. Unsorted PBMC genomic DNA was sequenced across ten immunoSEQ deep assay plates. Purified libraries were measured with a Qubit 3.0 fluorometer, size-checked on a Bioanalyzer 2100, and measured again with the KAPA Library Quantification kit. Each immunoSEQ 96-well plate was sequenced on its own single-read 150-cycle Illumina NextSeq 550 flow cell. On the study's bioinformatics: Because the immunoSEQ output held only junctional sequences and lacked quality scores, the filtering could not match the filtering applied to full-length reads. To assign V/J genes and CDR3, sequences were annotated using PyIR, a Python wrapper for IgBLAST v1.9, with IMGT germline references. Any read was removed if the V/J assignment was weak (E-value above 1e-6), the CDR3 was missing, or the read contained stop codons, out-of-frame junctions, or ambiguous translated residues. V3J clonotypes were defined by identical inferred V gene, J gene, and CDR3 amino acid sequence. Percentage overlap between repertoires was calculated by dividing the number of shared unique clonotypes by the size of the smaller repertoire. Three approaches were used to assess repertoire richness: RTK rarefaction, the Chao1 estimator, and Recon v2.1 estimates of unobserved clonotypes. In its TCRdb copy, this immuneACCESS table keeps in-frame sequences only and misses some clones. Where compared with another copy, unresolved V genes explain less than half of these, and the others have no known cause. V, J and clone size were drawn from that table, and D and trimming were deduced from the DNA. This sample lists about 490,000 clones; around four fifths were detected once. The ten biggest clones cover about 12% of the sample.

About this clone: What this receptor recognizes is not known. The sample holds no much larger clone one base away, and base qualities are not on file.

V is cut by 5 bases and J by 2 bases, and the space between the germline ends is 10 bases. Measured from the cysteine to the phenylalanine, the CDR3 is 15 residues long. Only CDR3 DNA is held: 45 bases, read in frame from base 1. Sequences SGHTA (CDR1) and FQGTGA (CDR2) are obtained from the germline V gene. Donors were healthy HIV-negative adults with no recently reported acute infections or vaccinations. Every donor was a Caucasian adult living in Nashville, Tennessee, USA. In the unsorted samples, some 94 million PBMCs were counted, and genomic DNA was extracted using the QIAamp DNA Blood Mini kit. After blood collection by leukapheresis, PBMCs were isolated using Ficoll-Histopaque density gradient centrifugation and then cryopreserved in the vapor phase of liquid nitrogen.

The V and J genes are TRBV7-3 and TRBJ2-6; confidence is insufficient to name the D gene. The material sequenced was PBMCs. The receptor was derived from a woman in her 40s in good health. Some clones in this sample may be carry-over from other donors' samples. CDR3 region: CASSPDSAGANVLTF. The DNA is TGTGCCAGCAGCCCCGACTCCGCTGGGGCCAACGTCCTGACTTTC.